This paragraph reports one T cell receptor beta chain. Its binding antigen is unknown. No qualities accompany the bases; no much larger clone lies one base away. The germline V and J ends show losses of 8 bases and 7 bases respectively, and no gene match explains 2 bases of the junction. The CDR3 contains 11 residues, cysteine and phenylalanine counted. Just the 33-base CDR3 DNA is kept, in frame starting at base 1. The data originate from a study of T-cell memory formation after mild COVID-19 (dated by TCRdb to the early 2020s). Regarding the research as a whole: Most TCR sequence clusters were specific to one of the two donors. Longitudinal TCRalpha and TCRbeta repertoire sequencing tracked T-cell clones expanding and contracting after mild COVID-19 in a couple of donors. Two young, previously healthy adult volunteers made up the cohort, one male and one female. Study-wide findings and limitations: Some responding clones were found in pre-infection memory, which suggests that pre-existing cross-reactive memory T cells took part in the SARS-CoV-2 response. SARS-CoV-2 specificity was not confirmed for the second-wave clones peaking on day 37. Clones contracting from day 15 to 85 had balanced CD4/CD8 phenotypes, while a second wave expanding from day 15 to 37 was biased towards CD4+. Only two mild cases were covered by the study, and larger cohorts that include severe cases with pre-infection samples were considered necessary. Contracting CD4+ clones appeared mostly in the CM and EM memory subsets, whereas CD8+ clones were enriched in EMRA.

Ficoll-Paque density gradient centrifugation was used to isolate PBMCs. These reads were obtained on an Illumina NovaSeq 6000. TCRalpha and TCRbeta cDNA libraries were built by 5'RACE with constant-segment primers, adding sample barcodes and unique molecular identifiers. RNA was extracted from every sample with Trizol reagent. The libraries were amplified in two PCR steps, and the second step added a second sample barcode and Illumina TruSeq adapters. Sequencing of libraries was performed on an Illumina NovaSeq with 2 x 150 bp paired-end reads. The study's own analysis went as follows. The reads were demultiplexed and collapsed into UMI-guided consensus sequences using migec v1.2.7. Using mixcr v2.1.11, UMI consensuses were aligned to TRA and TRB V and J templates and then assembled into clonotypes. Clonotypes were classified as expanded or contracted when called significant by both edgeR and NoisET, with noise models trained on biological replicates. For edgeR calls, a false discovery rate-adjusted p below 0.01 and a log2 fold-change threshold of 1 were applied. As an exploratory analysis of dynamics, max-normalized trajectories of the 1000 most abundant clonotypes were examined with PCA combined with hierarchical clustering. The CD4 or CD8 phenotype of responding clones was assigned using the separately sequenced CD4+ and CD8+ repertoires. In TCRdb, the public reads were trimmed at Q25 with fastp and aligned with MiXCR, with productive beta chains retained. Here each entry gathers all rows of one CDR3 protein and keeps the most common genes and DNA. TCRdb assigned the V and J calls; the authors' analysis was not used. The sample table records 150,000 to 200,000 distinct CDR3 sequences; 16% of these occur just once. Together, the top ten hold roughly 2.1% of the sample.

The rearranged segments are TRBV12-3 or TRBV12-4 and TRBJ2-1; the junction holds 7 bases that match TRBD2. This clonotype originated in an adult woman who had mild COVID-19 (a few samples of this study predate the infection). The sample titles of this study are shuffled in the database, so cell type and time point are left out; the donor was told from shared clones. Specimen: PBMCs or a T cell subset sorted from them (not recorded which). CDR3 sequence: CASGRDNEQFF. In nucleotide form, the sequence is TGTGCCAGCGGGAGGGATAATGAGCAGTTCTTC.